The sequence of this T cell receptor beta chain was determined in a study of CD8 T cells in Susac syndrome. Study-wide results and limits: The study conceded that its TCR sequencing and HLA analysis involved relatively few individuals.

Of note for this clonotype: Its cognate antigen is unknown.

With random hexamers, roughly 0.45 to 1 ug RNA was reverse transcribed. TCRdb recomputed calls from the immunoSEQ multiplex PCR reads with MiXCR, one row per CDR3 protein. The sample records 120,000 or so distinct CDR3 sequences, 90% to 95% being singletons. The authors carried out high-throughput sequencing of TCR beta. They applied it to CD8+ and CD4+ T cells obtained from blood. Through negative isolation, CD4+ and CD8+ T cells were obtained, while TEMRA cells were enriched using FACS. Trimming took 4 bases from V and 4 from J, leaving 6 bases between them. Germline CDR1 SGHTA, CDR2 FQGNSA. This CDR3 has 12 residues.

The V and J genes are TRBV7-2 and TRBJ2-3, with no clear D. The material sequenced was CD4+ T cells from PBMCs. This sequence was found in a human donor in good health. DNA for the CDR3: TGTGCCAGCAGCTCCCTAGCAGATACGCAGTATTTT. It codes for CASSSLADTQYF.